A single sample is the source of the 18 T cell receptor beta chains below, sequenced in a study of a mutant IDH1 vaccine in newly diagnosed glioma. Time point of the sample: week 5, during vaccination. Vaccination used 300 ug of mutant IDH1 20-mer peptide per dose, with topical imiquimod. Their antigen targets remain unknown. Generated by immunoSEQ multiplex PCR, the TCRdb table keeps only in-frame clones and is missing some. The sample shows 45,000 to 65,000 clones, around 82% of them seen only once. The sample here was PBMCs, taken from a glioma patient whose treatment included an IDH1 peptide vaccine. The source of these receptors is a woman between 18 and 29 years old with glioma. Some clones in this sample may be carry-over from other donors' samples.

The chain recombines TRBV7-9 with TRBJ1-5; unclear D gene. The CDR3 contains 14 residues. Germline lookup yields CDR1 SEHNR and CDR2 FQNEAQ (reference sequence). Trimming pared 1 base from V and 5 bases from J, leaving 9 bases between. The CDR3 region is CASSLVAGDQPQHF. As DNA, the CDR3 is TGTGCCAGCAGCTTAGTAGCAGGAGATCAGCCCCAGCATTTT.

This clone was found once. DNA of the CDR3: TGTGCCAGCAGCTTGGTTAGCGGGAGTCCCGAGCAGTACTTC. This codes for CASSLVSGSPEQYF. The rearrangement joins TRBV5-8 to TRBJ2-7, with 9 bases lining up with TRBD2. Germline V gene sequence: CDR1 SGHTS, CDR2 YDEGEE. The CDR3 consists of 14 residues. J gave up 6 bases and V 0 bases, and 4 bases lay outside the gene matches.

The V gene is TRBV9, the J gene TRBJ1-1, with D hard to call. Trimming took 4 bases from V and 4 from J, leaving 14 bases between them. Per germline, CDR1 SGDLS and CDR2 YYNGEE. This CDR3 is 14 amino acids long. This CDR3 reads CASSPYDGVTEAFF. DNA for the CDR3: TGTGCCAGCAGCCCTTACGACGGGGTCACTGAAGCTTTCTTT.

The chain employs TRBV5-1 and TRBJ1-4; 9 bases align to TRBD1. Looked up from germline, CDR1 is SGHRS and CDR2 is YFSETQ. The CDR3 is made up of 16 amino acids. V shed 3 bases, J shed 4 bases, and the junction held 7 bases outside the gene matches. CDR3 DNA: TGCGCCAGCAGCTCGGACAGGGGCGCCCTTAATGAAAAACTGTTTTTT. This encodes CASSSDRGALNEKLFF.

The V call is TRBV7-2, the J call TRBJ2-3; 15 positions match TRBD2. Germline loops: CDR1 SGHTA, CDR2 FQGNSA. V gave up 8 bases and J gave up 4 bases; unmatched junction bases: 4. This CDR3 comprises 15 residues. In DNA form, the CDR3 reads TGTGCCAGCTTGGGGACTAGCGGGAGGCCAGATACGCAGTATTTT. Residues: CASLGTSGRPDTQYF.

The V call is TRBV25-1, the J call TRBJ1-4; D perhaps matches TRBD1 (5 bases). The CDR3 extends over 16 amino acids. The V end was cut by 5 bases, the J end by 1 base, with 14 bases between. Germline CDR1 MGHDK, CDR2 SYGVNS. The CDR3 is CASSKPRDGTNEKLFF. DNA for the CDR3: TGTGCCAGCAGTAAACCGAGGGACGGAACTAATGAAAAACTGTTTTTT.

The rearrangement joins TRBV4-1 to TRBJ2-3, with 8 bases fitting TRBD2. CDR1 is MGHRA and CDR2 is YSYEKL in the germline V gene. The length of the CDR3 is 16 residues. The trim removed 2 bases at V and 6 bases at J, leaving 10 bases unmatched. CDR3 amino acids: CASSQPTSGKMDTQYF. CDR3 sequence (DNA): TGCGCCAGCAGCCAACCTACTAGCGGCAAAATGGATACGCAGTATTTT.

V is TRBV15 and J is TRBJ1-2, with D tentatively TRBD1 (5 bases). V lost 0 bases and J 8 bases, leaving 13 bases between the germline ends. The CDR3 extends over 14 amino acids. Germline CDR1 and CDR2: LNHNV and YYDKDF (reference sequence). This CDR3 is CATSRDLQVRGYTF. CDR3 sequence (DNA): TGTGCCACCAGCAGAGATCTACAGGTTCGGGGCTACACCTTC.

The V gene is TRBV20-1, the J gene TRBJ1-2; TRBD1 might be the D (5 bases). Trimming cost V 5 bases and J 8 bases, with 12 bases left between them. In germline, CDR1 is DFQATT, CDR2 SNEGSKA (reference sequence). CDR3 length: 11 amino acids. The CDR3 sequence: CSASTGEGYTF. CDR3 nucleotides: TGCAGTGCTTCCACGGGGGAAGGCTACACCTTC.

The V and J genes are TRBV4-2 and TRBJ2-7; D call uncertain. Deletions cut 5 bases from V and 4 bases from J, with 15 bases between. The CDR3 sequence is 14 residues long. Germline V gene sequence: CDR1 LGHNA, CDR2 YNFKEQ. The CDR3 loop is CASSYTGPEYEQYF. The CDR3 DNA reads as TGTGCCAGCAGCTACACCGGGCCAGAATACGAGCAGTACTTC.

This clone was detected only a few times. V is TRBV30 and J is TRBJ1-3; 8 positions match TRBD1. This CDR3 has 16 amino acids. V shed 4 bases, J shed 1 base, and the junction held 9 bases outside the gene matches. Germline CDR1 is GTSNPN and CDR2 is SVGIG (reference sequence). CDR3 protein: CAWTPGTGGSGNTIYF. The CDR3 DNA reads TGTGCCTGGACCCCCGGGACAGGAGGTTCTGGAAACACCATATATTTT.

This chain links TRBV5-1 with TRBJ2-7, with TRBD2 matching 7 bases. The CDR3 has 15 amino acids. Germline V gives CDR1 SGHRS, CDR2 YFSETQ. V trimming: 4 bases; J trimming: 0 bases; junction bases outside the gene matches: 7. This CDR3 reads CASSATGTTSYEQYF. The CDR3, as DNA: TGCGCCAGCAGCGCGACCGGGACTACCTCCTACGAGCAGTACTTC.

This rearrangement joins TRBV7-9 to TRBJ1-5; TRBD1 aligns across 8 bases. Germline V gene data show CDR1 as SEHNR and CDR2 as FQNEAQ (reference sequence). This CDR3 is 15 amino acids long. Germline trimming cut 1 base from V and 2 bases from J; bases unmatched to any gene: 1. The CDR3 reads CASSLGGQGNQPQHF. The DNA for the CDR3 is TGTGCCAGCAGCTTAGGGGGACAGGGCAATCAGCCCCAGCATTTT.

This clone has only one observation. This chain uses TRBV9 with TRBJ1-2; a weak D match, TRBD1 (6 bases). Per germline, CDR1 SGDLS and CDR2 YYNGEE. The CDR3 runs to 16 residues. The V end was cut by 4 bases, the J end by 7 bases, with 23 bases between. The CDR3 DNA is TGTGCCAGCAGCACGCGCCGGGACACGAAACCGCGTGGCTACACCTTC. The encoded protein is CASSTRRDTKPRGYTF.

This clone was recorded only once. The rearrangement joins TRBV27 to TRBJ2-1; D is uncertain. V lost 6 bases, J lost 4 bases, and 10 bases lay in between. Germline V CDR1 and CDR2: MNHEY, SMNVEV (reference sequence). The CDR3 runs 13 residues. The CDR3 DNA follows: TGTGCCAGCAGCGACCACCTGTACAATGAGCAGTTCTTC. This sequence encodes CASSDHLYNEQFF.

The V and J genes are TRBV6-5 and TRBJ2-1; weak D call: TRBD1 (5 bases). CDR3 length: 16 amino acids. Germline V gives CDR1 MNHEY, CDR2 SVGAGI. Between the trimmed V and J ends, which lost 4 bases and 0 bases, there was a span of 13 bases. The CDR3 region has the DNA TGTGCCAGCAGTTCACAGGTGATCAGCTCCTACAATGAGCAGTTCTTC. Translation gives CASSSQVISSYNEQFF.

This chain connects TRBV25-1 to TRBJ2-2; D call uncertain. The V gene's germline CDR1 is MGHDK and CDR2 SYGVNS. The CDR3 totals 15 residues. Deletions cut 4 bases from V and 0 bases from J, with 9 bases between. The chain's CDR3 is CASSAPSANTGELFF. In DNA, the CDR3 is TGTGCCAGCAGTGCCCCTTCCGCGAACACCGGGGAGCTGTTTTTT. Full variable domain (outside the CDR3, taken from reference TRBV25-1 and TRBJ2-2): EADIYQTPRYLVIGTGKKITLECSQTMGHDKMYWYQQDPGMELHLIHYSYGVNSTEKGDLSSESTVSRIRTEHFPLTLESARPSHTSQYLCASSAPSANTGELFFGEGSRLTVL.

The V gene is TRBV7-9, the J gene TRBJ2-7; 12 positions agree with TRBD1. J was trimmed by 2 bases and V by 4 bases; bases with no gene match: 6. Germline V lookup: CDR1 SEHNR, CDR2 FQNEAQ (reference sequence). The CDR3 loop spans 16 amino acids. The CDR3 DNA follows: TGTGCCAGCAGCTCTGAGGGACAGGGGGCTCCCTACGAGCAGTACTTC. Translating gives CASSSEGQGAPYEQYF.